Below, one T cell receptor (beta chain) is given with its context. The data derive from a study of regulatory T cells in long-lasting Graves disease. Arm-PCR of CDR3 regions with iRepertoire HTBI primers generated TCR beta libraries. Using its own MiXCR run on the multiplex PCR reads, TCRdb lists one record per CDR3 protein. The repertoire consists of about 300,000 distinct CDR3 sequences, with 20% to 25% occurring once and the leading ten covering about 56%. Noted time point: persistent/refractory GD, antithyroid drugs over 5 years with positive TRAb. From PBMCs, RNA was extracted and then used to make the TCR library. The CDR3 has 11 residues. V shed 6 bases and J shed 8 bases, with 13 bases lying between them. Per the germline V gene, CDR1 is SQVTM and CDR2 is ANQGSEA.

The starting material was peripheral blood mononuclear cells (PBMCs), obtained when the disease was refractory, from a patient treated with antithyroid drugs. The receptor was isolated from a female donor with Graves disease. The J gene is TRBJ1-2, the V gene TRBV29-1; D remains ambiguous. In DNA, the CDR3 is TGCAGCGTCCCTGACCACGGAGGCTACACCTTC. Translation gives CSVPDHGGYTF.